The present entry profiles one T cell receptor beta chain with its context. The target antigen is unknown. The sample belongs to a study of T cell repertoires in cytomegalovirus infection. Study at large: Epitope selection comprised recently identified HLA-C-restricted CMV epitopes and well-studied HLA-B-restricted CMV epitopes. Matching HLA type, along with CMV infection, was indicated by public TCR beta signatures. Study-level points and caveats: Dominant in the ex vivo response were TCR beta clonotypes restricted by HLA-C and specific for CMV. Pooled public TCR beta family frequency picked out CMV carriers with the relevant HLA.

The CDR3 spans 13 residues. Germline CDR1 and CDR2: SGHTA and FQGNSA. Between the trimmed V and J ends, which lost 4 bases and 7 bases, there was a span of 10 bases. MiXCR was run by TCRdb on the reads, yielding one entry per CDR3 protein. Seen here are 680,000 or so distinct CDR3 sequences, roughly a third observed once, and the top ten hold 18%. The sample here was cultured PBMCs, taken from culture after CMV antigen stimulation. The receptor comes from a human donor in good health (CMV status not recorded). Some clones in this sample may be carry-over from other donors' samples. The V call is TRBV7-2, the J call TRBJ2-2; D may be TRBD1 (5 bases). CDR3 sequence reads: CASSSGHSGELFF. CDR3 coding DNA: TGTGCCAGCAGCTCTGGACATAGCGGGGAGCTGTTTTTT.